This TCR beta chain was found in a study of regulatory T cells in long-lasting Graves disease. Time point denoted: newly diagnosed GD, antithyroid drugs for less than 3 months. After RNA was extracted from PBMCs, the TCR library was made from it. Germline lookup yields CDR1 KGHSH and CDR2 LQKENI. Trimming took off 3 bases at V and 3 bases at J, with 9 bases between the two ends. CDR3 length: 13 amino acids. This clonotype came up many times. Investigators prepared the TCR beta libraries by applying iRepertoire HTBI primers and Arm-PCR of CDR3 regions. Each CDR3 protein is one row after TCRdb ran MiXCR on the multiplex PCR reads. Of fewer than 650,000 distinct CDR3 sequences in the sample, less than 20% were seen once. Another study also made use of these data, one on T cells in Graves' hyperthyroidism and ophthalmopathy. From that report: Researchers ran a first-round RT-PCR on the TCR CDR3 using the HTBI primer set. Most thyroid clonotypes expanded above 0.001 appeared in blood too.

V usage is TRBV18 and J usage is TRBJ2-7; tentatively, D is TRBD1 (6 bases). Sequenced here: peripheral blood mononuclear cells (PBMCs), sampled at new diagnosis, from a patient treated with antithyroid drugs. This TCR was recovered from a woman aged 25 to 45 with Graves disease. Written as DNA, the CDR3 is TGTGCCAGCTCACCGGGGGCCAACTACGAGCAGTACTTC. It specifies CASSPGANYEQYF.